This T cell receptor (beta chain) appears in the sequencing data of a study of blood T cell repertoires in COVID-19. Study context: T cells, B-cell-depleted T cells, or PBMCs provided the cDNA or gDNA that served as material.

Enrolment of Seattle patients took place during active infection, and they were followed longitudinally. The CDR3 is 14 amino acids. Trimming took 4 bases from V and 8 from J; bases not matched to a gene: 8. The germline V gene has CDR1 SGHNT and CDR2 YENEEA. Original processing notes: Using reference gene primer amplification, nucleated cell counts were estimated. Libraries were prepared by immunoSEQ multiplex PCR; TCRdb keeps only in-frame clonotypes and omits some of them. That table is the source of V, J and clone size, and D and trimming were worked out from the DNA. This table has nearly 250,000 clones, roughly 83% appearing once.

J is TRBJ2-1 and V is TRBV11-3, with 7 bases fitting TRBD1. This receptor was obtained from a woman aged 80 or over with COVID-19, enrolled during active disease. The sequencing sample was made of peripheral blood. The CDR3 sequence is CASSYRGTTDEQFF. The CDR3 DNA is TGTGCCAGCAGCTACAGGGGTACAACGGATGAGCAGTTCTTC. Looking up the rest from reference TRBV11-3 and TRBJ2-1 gives the full variable domain: EAGVVQSPRYKIIEKKQPVAFWCNPISGHNTLYWYLQNLGQGPELLIRYENEEAVDDSQLPKDRFSAERLKGVDSTLKIQPAELGDSAVYLCASSYRGTTDEQFFGPGTRLTVL.